This TCR beta chain was obtained from a study of cytomegalovirus exposure and HLA in healthy donors. Trimming left V 1 base short and J 6 bases short, with 17 bases between. This CDR3 is 16 amino acids long. The germline V gene has CDR1 SGHDT and CDR2 YYEEEE. PCR involved 60 Vbeta and 13 Jbeta primers. The method was immunoSEQ multiplex PCR; TCRdb's version includes in-frame clones alone and lacks a portion of them. The repertoire holds about 160,000 clones, with approximately 80% as singletons. Donors likely had unrecorded immune exposures despite being nominally healthy when sampled. The sample consisted of PBMCs. This clonotype was sampled from a man between 18 and 35 years old in good health and CMV-seropositive. V usage is TRBV5-6 and J usage is TRBJ1-5; D remains unclear. CDR3 region: CASSLHPSGSSQPQHF. Here the CDR3 DNA reads TGTGCCAGCAGCTTGCACCCTTCGGGATCCAGTCAGCCCCAGCATTTT.